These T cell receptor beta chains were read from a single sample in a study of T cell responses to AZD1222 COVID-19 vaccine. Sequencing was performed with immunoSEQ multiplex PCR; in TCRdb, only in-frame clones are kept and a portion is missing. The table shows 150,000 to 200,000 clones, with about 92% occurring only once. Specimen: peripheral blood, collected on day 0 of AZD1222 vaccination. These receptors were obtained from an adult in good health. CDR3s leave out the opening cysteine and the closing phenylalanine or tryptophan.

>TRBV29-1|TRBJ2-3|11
SVGGGLGDTQY
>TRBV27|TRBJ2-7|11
ASSSGTVGWQY
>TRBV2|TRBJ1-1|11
ASSLRGNTEAF
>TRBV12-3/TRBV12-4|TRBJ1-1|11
ASSPAVNTEAF
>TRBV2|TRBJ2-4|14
ASSAPSGGSKNIQY
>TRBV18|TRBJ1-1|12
ASSQSVGETEAF
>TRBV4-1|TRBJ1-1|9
ASSLDRVVF
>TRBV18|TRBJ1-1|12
ASSPRQENTEAF
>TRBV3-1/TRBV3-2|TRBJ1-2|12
ASSEGQGGYGYT
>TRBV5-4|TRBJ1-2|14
ASSPGQGPVLNGYT
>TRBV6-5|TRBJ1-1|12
AAQDRSANTEAF